The clone carrying this TCR beta chain has a handful of counts. During its preparation, the TCRbeta library received unique molecular identifiers. MiXCR was run by TCRdb on the PCR reads, yielding one entry per CDR3 protein. Of 500,000 or so distinct CDR3 sequences listed, approximately 32% are singletons. This entry belongs to a study of T-cell reconstitution after alpha-beta-depleted transplantation in children. There are 15 residues in the CDR3. V was trimmed by 6 bases and J by 3 bases, leaving 18 bases between them. Germline lookup yields CDR1 SGDLS and CDR2 YYNGEE. The receptor's source is a human donor who donated a stem cell graft to a child with aplastic anemia. This chain uses TRBV9 with TRBJ1-2; D is unresolved. Specimen: PBMCs from the stem cell graft donor, collected from the stem cell graft. The CDR3 protein is CASTLGGFSDYGYTF. CDR3 DNA sequence: TGTGCCAGCACATTGGGAGGGTTTTCGGACTATGGCTACACCTTC.